Below, one TCR beta chain is given with its context. This specimen belongs to a study of OX40 agonist ivuxolimab in advanced cancers. Study-level background: Patients were given ivuxolimab, an antibody that agonizes OX40 (CD134). Ivuxolimab doses were 0.01, 0.1, 0.3, 1.5, 3 or 10 mg/kg every 2 weeks. The study reported partial responses in three patients: one hepatocellular carcinoma, two cutaneous melanoma.

The length of the CDR3 is 14 residues. From germline, CDR1 is MNHNY and CDR2 SVGAGI (reference sequence). Trimming took off 6 bases at V and 7 bases at J, with 15 bases between the two ends. Some clones are missing from TCRdb's copy, which holds only in-frame ones; the method was immunoSEQ multiplex PCR. The sample consists of tens of thousands of clones, nearly 75% of them appearing once. Sequences were derived from CD4+ or CD8+ T cells sorted from blood, sampled in a trial of the OX40 agonist ivuxolimab. The receptor comes from an adult with an advanced solid tumor such as melanoma, head and neck, liver or kidney cancer. The chain combines TRBV6-6 with TRBJ1-4, with D perhaps matching TRBD1 (6 bases). The CDR3 DNA is TGTGCCAGCAGCGCGACAGGCCTGGGTGAAAAACTGTTTTTT. It is translated as CASSATGLGEKLFF.